The 8 T cell receptor beta chains presented below share a single source sample, sequenced in a study of blood T cells in healthy people across ages. Then a second PCR, running roughly 7 to 11 cycles, was carried out with a sample-barcoded 5' primer and a J-beta primer mix. TCRdb independently ran MiXCR on the 5' RACE reads; one entry per CDR3 protein. This sample has roughly 680,000 distinct CDR3 sequences; 20% to 25% occur once, and the top ten carry about 3.6%. The sequenced sample was blood. Every receptor here comes from a man in his 70s in good health.

This rearrangement joins TRBV5-1 to TRBJ2-5, with 7 positions matching TRBD1. From germline, CDR1 is SGHRS and CDR2 YFSETQ. The CDR3 loop spans 16 amino acids. The ends lost 0 bases at V and 5 bases at J; junction bases unmatched: 10. The CDR3 DNA sequence: TGCGCCAGCAGCTTGGCCGACAGGGCGTCGATTGAGACCCAGTACTTC. Protein: CASSLADRASIETQYF.

The sample holds one count of this clonotype. The rearrangement links TRBV3-1 to TRBJ1-4; D not resolved. CDR1 is LGHDT, CDR2 YNNKEL, per germline (reference sequence). V was pared by 4 bases and J by 8 bases, with 14 bases between. CDR3 length: 14 amino acids. The CDR3 protein is CASSPYGSAEKLFF. The CDR3 coding sequence is TGTGCCAGCAGCCCCTATGGGAGCGCGGAAAAACTGTTTTTT.

This clonotype turned up a few times. The gene calls are TRBV15 and TRBJ2-5; maybe TRBD2 (6 bases). The end of the DNA aligns better with TRBJ2-1, so the J call may be wrong. The length of the CDR3 is 13 residues. Per the germline V gene, CDR1 is LNHNV and CDR2 is YYDKDF (reference sequence). This chain's CDR3 is CATRASEYNEQFF. In DNA form, the CDR3 reads TGTGCCACCAGGGCTAGCGAATACAATGAGCAGTTCTTC.

This clonotype was observed a handful of times. The J gene is TRBJ1-4, the V gene TRBV7-9; TRBD1 matches at 7 bases. Unmatched junction bases numbered 11, after V lost 5 bases and J lost 8 bases. CDR1 is SEHNR, CDR2 FQNEAQ, per germline (reference sequence). This CDR3 has 15 residues. The CDR3 coding sequence is TGTGCCAGCAGCACCGGACAGGCGGGAGGGGAAAAACTGTTTTTT. It codes for CASSTGQAGGEKLFF.

This clonotype has a count of ten or more. J is TRBJ2-7 and V is TRBV29-1, with TRBD2 identical over 10 bases. V lost 6 bases, J lost 6 bases, and 11 bases stayed unmatched. The CDR3 totals 14 residues. The germline CDR1 and CDR2 sequences are SQVTM and ANQGSEA. The CDR3 loop is CSVSPSSGSTEQYF. The CDR3 bases are TGCAGCGTGTCCCCGTCTAGCGGGAGTACCGAGCAGTACTTC.

The V and J genes are TRBV2 and TRBJ2-5, with no clear D. Germline CDR1 reads SNHLY; CDR2 reads FYNNEI. The CDR3 totals 13 residues. The germline V and J ends were trimmed by 3 bases and 1 base, with 6 bases remaining between them. The CDR3 region is CASSDLIQETQYF. The CDR3 bases are TGTGCCAGCAGTGATCTAATCCAAGAGACCCAGTACTTC. Full variable domain (remainder filled in from reference TRBV2 and TRBJ2-5): EPEVTQTPSHQVTQMGQEVILRCVPISNHLYFYWYRQILGQKVEFLVSFYNNEISEKSEIFDDQFSVERPDGSNFTLKIRSTKLEDSAMYFCASSDLIQETQYFGPGTRLLVL.

This clonotype was counted many times. The chain uses TRBV5-6 and TRBJ2-1; the match to TRBD2 covers 12 bases. This CDR3 has 16 amino acids. V lost 6 bases to trimming and J lost 9 bases; unmatched junction nucleotides: 13. Germline V CDR1 and CDR2: SGHDT, YYEEEE. This CDR3 reads CASIIGGLAGSSEQFF. In DNA, the CDR3 is TGTGCCAGCATCATTGGCGGACTAGCGGGATCGAGTGAGCAGTTCTTC.

This clonotype was observed a single time. The CDR3 DNA reads as TGTGCCAGCAGCCTATCTGACACGGCCAGAGAGACCCAGTACTTC. Residues: CASSLSDTARETQYF. V gene TRBV4-2 combines with J gene TRBJ2-5; no clear D. Germline V gene lookup returns CDR1 LGHNA and CDR2 YNFKEQ. The CDR3 sequence is 15 residues long. V shed 4 bases and J shed 4 bases, with 16 bases lying between them.